This T cell receptor beta chain was sequenced for a study of CD8+ T cells in alopecia areata. Reverse transcribed after extraction, RNA yielded cDNA as the sequencing template. Produced via immunoSEQ multiplex PCR; TCRdb's table is partial and in-frame only. Here the sample spans some 14,000 clones, approximately 53% being singletons. Turning to this clone: The antigen is undetermined.

For about 5 patients, CD4+ cells were sorted into CD25+CD127- cells. Peripheral blood, together with lesional scalp punch biopsies, was collected from alopecia areata patients. PBMCs were stained for CD3, CD4 and CD8, and CD4+ and CD8+ T cells were sorted. Study conclusions and caveats: Sharing of TCR sequences between patients (possibly for HLA-related reasons) was less clear than in mice.

This CDR3 is 18 amino acids long. Germline assignment: CDR1 MNHNS and CDR2 SASEGT. Trimming cost V 2 bases and J 4 bases; bases outside gene matches: 12. The chain recombines TRBV6-1 with TRBJ2-5; 11 bases are a match to TRBD2. Sequences were obtained from CD4+ Tregs sorted from blood. This receptor was identified in a human donor with alopecia areata. The CDR3 here is CASSEMAVAGGHGETQYF. DNA of the CDR3: TGTGCCAGCAGTGAAATGGCGGTAGCGGGAGGGCACGGAGAGACCCAGTACTTC.